This is a list of T cell receptor beta chains from one sample in a study of T cells generated in artificial thymic organoids. TCRdb independently ran MiXCR on the 5' RACE reads; one entry per CDR3 protein. The table includes 5,000 to 6,500 distinct CDR3 sequences, roughly a third detected once. Sequenced: naive CD8+ T cells from blood. The receptors shown here come from a human donor who gave cord blood stem cells for thymic organoid culture, a cardiac surgery patient who gave postnatal thymus, or a blood donor (not recorded which). CDR3s include the opening cysteine and the closing phenylalanine or tryptophan. A D gene is named only where the DNA matches it firmly. Clone size, where shown, is once, few, many, or a class for clones that have expanded.

CDR3nt,CDR3aa,j_gene,d_gene,abundance,v_gene
TGTGCCAGCAGTTCACGGACCCCTGGGGGCTACACCTTC,CASSSRTPGGYTF,TRBJ1-2,.,few,TRBV12-3/TRBV12-4
TGTGCCAGCAGCTTGTTAGCGGGAGGGCTCTACAATGAGCAGTTCTTC,CASSLLAGGLYNEQFF,TRBJ2-1,TRBD2,few,TRBV7-3
TGTGCCAGCAGTTTACAGGGGGCGGGTGAGCAGTACTTC,CASSLQGAGEQYF,TRBJ2-7,TRBD1,few,TRBV27
TGTGCCAGCATGGGGGGAGGGACCTACGAGCAGTACTTC,CASMGGGTYEQYF,TRBJ2-7,TRBD2,few,TRBV28
TGTGCCAGCAGCCAGTATTCTAGCGGCCAGGAGCAGTTCTTC,CASSQYSSGQEQFF,TRBJ2-1,TRBD2,medium-sized,TRBV9
TGTGCCAGCAGTTCGGAGTGGGGTAACACCTACGAGCAGTACTTC,CASSSEWGNTYEQYF,TRBJ2-7,.,once,TRBV27
TGTGCCACCAGTGACCTCCCACTAGCGGGGGGACGTAACACCGGGGAGCTGTTTTTT,CATSDLPLAGGRNTGELFF,TRBJ2-2,TRBD2,medium-sized,TRBV24-1
TGTGCCATCGTAGTGACCGGGACAGACTACCCTGGAAACACCATATATTTT,CAIVVTGTDYPGNTIYF,TRBJ1-3,.,.,TRBV21-1
TGCGCCAGCAGCCTGGGAGGAGGGAGTACCTACGAGCAGTACTTC,CASSLGGGSTYEQYF,TRBJ2-7,.,few,TRBV5-1
TGTGCCAGCAGTTTAGGTCGGGGAGGGCCAAGCAATGAGCAGTTCTTC,CASSLGRGGPSNEQFF,TRBJ2-1,TRBD2,.,TRBV27
TGTGCCAGCAGTTCGGCTAGCGGGGCAGTTACTTACAATGAGCAGTTCTTC,CASSSASGAVTYNEQFF,TRBJ2-1,TRBD2,few,TRBV12-3/TRBV12-4
TGTGCCAGCAGCGTAGATCGGAGGGTAGAAGGTCCCGGGGAGCTGTTTTTT,CASSVDRRVEGPGELFF,TRBJ2-2,.,medium-sized,TRBV9
TGTGCCAGCAGCCCAGCGGGAGGGCCAGGTACGCAGTATTTT,CASSPAGGPGTQYF,TRBJ2-3,TRBD2,few,TRBV12-3/TRBV12-4
TGCGCCAGCAGCCAAATACAAGATAACAGTGAGCAGTTCTTC,CASSQIQDNSEQFF,TRBJ2-1,.,.,TRBV4-1
TGCGCCGGCAGCCCGACAGGGGCTTTTGGAAACACCATATATTTT,CAGSPTGAFGNTIYF,TRBJ1-3,TRBD1,.,TRBV4-1
TGTGCCAGCAGTTTGATAGGGGCAGTGAACACCGGGGAGCTGTTTTTT,CASSLIGAVNTGELFF,TRBJ2-2,.,few,TRBV27
TGTGCCGGCAGCATGGGTGGAGGCTACGAGCAGTACTTC,CAGSMGGGYEQYF,TRBJ2-7,.,few,TRBV9
TGCGCCAGCAGCCAAGATGTTGTACACTACGAGCAGTACTTC,CASSQDVVHYEQYF,TRBJ2-7,.,medium-sized,TRBV4-1
TGTGCCAGCAGCTTAGTAGGCAGTAATGAAAAACTGTTTTTT,CASSLVGSNEKLFF,TRBJ1-4,.,medium-sized,TRBV7-8
TGTGCCAGCAGCCCAGGGACAGATACGCAGTATTTT,CASSPGTDTQYF,TRBJ2-3,.,medium-sized,TRBV13
TGTGCCAGCAGGGCCAAGAACACTGAAGCTTTCTTT,CASRAKNTEAFF,TRBJ1-1,.,medium-sized,TRBV28
TGTGCCAGCAGTACCCCAGGATCGCGGCAGCCCCAGCATTTT,CASSTPGSRQPQHF,TRBJ1-5,.,once,TRBV6-2/TRBV6-3
TGTGCCAGCAGTTACTCGGACGGCTACGAGCAGTACTTC,CASSYSDGYEQYF,TRBJ2-7,.,few,TRBV6-5
TGCGCCAGCACCAGGCTAGCGGGAGGTACAGATACGCAGTATTTT,CASTRLAGGTDTQYF,TRBJ2-3,TRBD2,.,TRBV5-1
TGTGCCAGCAGTCCAACGCCGGCACACAGCACGACCGAGCAGTACTTC,CASSPTPAHSTTEQYF,TRBJ2-7,.,.,TRBV27
TGCAGTGCTAGAGATGAAAGGGTATCTGGAAACACCATATATTTT,CSARDERVSGNTIYF,TRBJ1-3,.,.,TRBV20-1
TGTGCCAGTAGTATAGCCACAGGGGGGCCGCTTTCCCAAGAGCAGTTCTTC,CASSIATGGPLSQEQFF,TRBJ2-1,TRBD1,.,TRBV19
TGTGCCAGCAGATCGGCAGGTGGCTACACCTTC,CASRSAGGYTF,TRBJ1-2,.,medium-sized,TRBV25-1
TGTGCCTGGATACAGAGCTCTGGGGCCAACGTCCTGACTTTC,CAWIQSSGANVLTF,TRBJ2-6,.,.,TRBV30
TGCGCCAGCAGCCAAGATATACGGGGCCCCTACGAGCAGTACTTC,CASSQDIRGPYEQYF,TRBJ2-7,.,few,TRBV4-3
TGTGCCAGCTCAGACCAGTCGACAGCTTATGGCTACACCTTC,CASSDQSTAYGYTF,TRBJ1-2,.,.,TRBV18
TGTGCCAGCAGTACCTGGCGGGCGGGAGAGACCCAGTACTTC,CASSTWRAGETQYF,TRBJ2-5,.,medium-sized,TRBV27
TGTGCCAGCAGTTTGTCGGGACAAGAGTACGAGCAGTACTTC,CASSLSGQEYEQYF,TRBJ2-7,.,.,TRBV12-3/TRBV12-4
TGCAGCGTTACGGGATTTAACACCGGGGAGCTGTTTTTT,CSVTGFNTGELFF,TRBJ2-2,.,.,TRBV29-1
TGTGCCAGCAGCCAGCGGCCCGTGGGCACTGAAGCTTTCTTT,CASSQRPVGTEAFF,TRBJ1-1,.,.,TRBV14
TGTGCCAGCGGTGATTCCGTAAGCAATCAGCCCCAGCATTTT,CASGDSVSNQPQHF,TRBJ1-5,.,.,TRBV2
TGTGCCAGCAGTTTTATCGGGCCGTCTGAAAAACTGTTTTTT,CASSFIGPSEKLFF,TRBJ1-4,.,few,TRBV27
TGCAGCGTTGAAGGGCTAGCGGGTCGCCCAGGGAATGAGCAGTTCTTC,CSVEGLAGRPGNEQFF,TRBJ2-1,TRBD2,.,TRBV29-1
TGTGCCTGGAGTGTAGGGGCCGGGGAGCTGTTTTTT,CAWSVGAGELFF,TRBJ2-2,.,.,TRBV30
TGCGCCAGCAGCAATACCCTCAGCGTGGCGGGAGGCTCCTACGAGCAGTACTTC,CASSNTLSVAGGSYEQYF,TRBJ2-7,TRBD2,.,TRBV5-1
TGTGCCAGCAGTTCCACCCATATGACCCTCGCGAACACCGGGGAGCTGTTTTTT,CASSSTHMTLANTGELFF,TRBJ2-2,.,few,TRBV12-3/TRBV12-4
TGCGCCAGCAGCGTCGGACAGGGCTACACCGGGGAGCTGTTTTTT,CASSVGQGYTGELFF,TRBJ2-2,TRBD1,few,TRBV5-1
TGCGCCAGCAGCTTGGGGAGCGCCTACGAGCAGTACTTC,CASSLGSAYEQYF,TRBJ2-7,.,.,TRBV5-1
TGCAGTGCTAGAGGGCACATGAGCTCCTACGAGCAGTACTTC,CSARGHMSSYEQYF,TRBJ2-7,.,medium-sized,TRBV20-1
TGTGCCATCAGTGAGTTACTAGCGGGAAAAAGCACAGATACGCGGTATTTT,CAISELLAGKSTDTRYF,TRBJ2-3,TRBD2,few,TRBV10-3
TGCGCCAGCAGCTTCACGGGGGCCTACAATGAGCAGTTCTTC,CASSFTGAYNEQFF,TRBJ2-1,.,.,TRBV5-1